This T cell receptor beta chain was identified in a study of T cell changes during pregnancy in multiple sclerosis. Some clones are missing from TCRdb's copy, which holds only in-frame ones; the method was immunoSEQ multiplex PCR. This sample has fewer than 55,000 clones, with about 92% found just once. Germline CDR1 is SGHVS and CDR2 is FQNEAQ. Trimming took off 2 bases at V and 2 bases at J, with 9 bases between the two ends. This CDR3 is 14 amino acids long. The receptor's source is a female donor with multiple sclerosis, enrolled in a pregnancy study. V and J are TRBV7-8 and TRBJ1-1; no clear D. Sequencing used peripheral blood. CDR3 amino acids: CASSLISGNTEAFF. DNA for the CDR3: TGTGCCAGCAGCTTAATAAGTGGAAACACTGAAGCTTTCTTT.